The rows below give T cell receptor beta chains drawn from one sample of a study of blood T cells in healthy people across ages. TCRdb fed the 5' RACE reads into MiXCR, producing one record per CDR3 protein. Of 700,000 to 900,000 distinct CDR3 sequences listed, about 55% are singletons. The specimen was blood. These receptor sequences come from an elderly man in good health. Each CDR3 is given with its conserved first and last residue. Fields, in order: clone size, D gene, J gene, V gene, CDR3 protein, CDR3 DNA. D genes are given only for firm matches. The size field is filled for only some rows; it gives once, few, many or a size class.

clone size: .; D gene: TRBD2; J gene: TRBJ2-5; V gene: TRBV6-1; CDR3 protein: CASSPGLAGGPSQETQYF; CDR3 DNA: TGTGCCAGCAGCCCCGGGTTAGCGGGAGGTCCCAGCCAGGAGACCCAGTACTTC
clone size: .; D gene: TRBD1; J gene: TRBJ1-2; V gene: TRBV18; CDR3 protein: CASSSQGGEDGYTF; CDR3 DNA: TGTGCCAGCTCATCCCAGGGGGGGGAAGATGGCTACACCTTC
clone size: .; D gene: TRBD1; J gene: TRBJ1-4; V gene: TRBV7-2; CDR3 protein: CASSLGTGRSEKLFF; CDR3 DNA: TGTGCCAGCAGCTTGGGGACAGGCCGGAGTGAAAAACTGTTTTTT
clone size: .; D gene: .; J gene: TRBJ2-7; V gene: TRBV10-3; CDR3 protein: CAISEYGSTYEQYF; CDR3 DNA: TGTGCCATCAGTGAGTACGGGTCTACCTACGAGCAGTACTTC
clone size: .; D gene: .; J gene: TRBJ2-5; V gene: TRBV4-1; CDR3 protein: CASSQVTYNEQYF; CDR3 DNA: TGCGCCAGCAGCCAGGTCACCTACAATGAGCAGTACTTC
clone size: .; D gene: .; J gene: TRBJ2-1; V gene: TRBV11-3; CDR3 protein: CASSQQDGEQFF; CDR3 DNA: TGTGCCAGCAGCCAACAGGACGGGGAGCAGTTCTTC
clone size: few; D gene: .; J gene: TRBJ2-2; V gene: TRBV5-1; CDR3 protein: CASSPDTTGELFF; CDR3 DNA: TGCGCCAGCAGCCCGGACACCACCGGGGAGCTGTTTTTT
clone size: .; D gene: .; J gene: TRBJ1-2; V gene: TRBV6-6; CDR3 protein: CASRQGLEYGYTF; CDR3 DNA: TGTGCCAGCAGACAGGGATTGGAGTATGGCTACACCTTC
clone size: .; D gene: .; J gene: TRBJ2-5; V gene: TRBV11-2; CDR3 protein: CASSLVGAGYWETQYF; CDR3 DNA: TGTGCCAGCAGCTTAGTCGGGGCGGGTTATTGGGAGACCCAGTACTTC
clone size: .; D gene: TRBD2; J gene: TRBJ2-1; V gene: TRBV29-1; CDR3 protein: CSVEGLTSGFYNEQFF; CDR3 DNA: TGCAGCGTTGAAGGCCTGACTAGCGGGTTCTACAATGAGCAGTTCTTC
clone size: few; D gene: .; J gene: TRBJ2-5; V gene: TRBV12-3/TRBV12-4; CDR3 protein: CAITAGETQYF; CDR3 DNA: TGTGCCATTACGGCGGGAGAGACCCAGTACTTC
clone size: .; D gene: .; J gene: TRBJ2-7; V gene: TRBV2; CDR3 protein: CASSVDKGLYEQYF; CDR3 DNA: TGTGCCAGCAGCGTGGACAAGGGCCTATACGAGCAGTACTTC
clone size: .; D gene: .; J gene: TRBJ1-5; V gene: TRBV28; CDR3 protein: CASSPPGPLNQPQHF; CDR3 DNA: TGTGCCAGCAGTCCTCCGGGCCCTTTAAATCAGCCCCAGCATTTT
clone size: .; D gene: .; J gene: TRBJ1-1; V gene: TRBV11-1; CDR3 protein: CASSRGPGQGKGTEAFF; CDR3 DNA: TGTGCCAGCAGCCGGGGCCCGGGACAAGGGAAGGGCACTGAAGCTTTCTTT
clone size: few; D gene: .; J gene: TRBJ2-1; V gene: TRBV27; CDR3 protein: CASSTSGPWGGEQFF; CDR3 DNA: TGTGCCAGCAGTACATCCGGGCCCTGGGGCGGTGAGCAGTTCTTC
clone size: .; D gene: .; J gene: TRBJ2-5; V gene: TRBV12-3/TRBV12-4; CDR3 protein: CASSALEGARGETQYF; CDR3 DNA: TGTGCCAGCAGTGCCCTTGAGGGAGCCCGTGGAGAGACCCAGTACTTC
clone size: .; D gene: TRBD1; J gene: TRBJ1-4; V gene: TRBV24-1; CDR3 protein: CATSDFLTGVRPNEKLFF; CDR3 DNA: TGTGCCACCAGTGATTTTCTTACAGGGGTGAGGCCTAATGAAAAACTGTTTTTT
clone size: few; D gene: .; J gene: TRBJ2-2; V gene: TRBV12-3/TRBV12-4; CDR3 protein: CASSFRGSTGELFF; CDR3 DNA: TGTGCCAGCAGTTTTAGGGGCTCTACCGGGGAGCTGTTTTTT
clone size: .; D gene: .; J gene: TRBJ1-1; V gene: TRBV5-5; CDR3 protein: CASTPLSFGDGGTEAFF; CDR3 DNA: TGTGCCAGCACCCCCTTGAGTTTCGGGGATGGGGGAACTGAAGCTTTCTTT
clone size: .; D gene: .; J gene: TRBJ2-5; V gene: TRBV29-1; CDR3 protein: CSGTLGGVETQYF; CDR3 DNA: TGCAGCGGCACGTTGGGGGGCGTAGAGACCCAGTACTTC